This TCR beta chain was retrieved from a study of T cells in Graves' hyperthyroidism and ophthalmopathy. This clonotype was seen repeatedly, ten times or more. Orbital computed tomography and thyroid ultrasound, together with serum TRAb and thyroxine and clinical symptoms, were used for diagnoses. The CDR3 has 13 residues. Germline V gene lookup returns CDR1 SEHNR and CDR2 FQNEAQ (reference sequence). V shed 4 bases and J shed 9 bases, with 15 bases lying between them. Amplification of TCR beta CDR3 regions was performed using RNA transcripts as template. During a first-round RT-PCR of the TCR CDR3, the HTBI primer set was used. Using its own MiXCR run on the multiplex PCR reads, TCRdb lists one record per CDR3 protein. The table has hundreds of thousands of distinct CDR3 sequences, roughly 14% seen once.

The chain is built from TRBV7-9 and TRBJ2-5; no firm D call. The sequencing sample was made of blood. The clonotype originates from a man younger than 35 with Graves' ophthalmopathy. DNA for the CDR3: TGTGCCAGCAGCTCTCGAGACCCCATGGCCCAGTACTTC. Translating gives CASSSRDPMAQYF.